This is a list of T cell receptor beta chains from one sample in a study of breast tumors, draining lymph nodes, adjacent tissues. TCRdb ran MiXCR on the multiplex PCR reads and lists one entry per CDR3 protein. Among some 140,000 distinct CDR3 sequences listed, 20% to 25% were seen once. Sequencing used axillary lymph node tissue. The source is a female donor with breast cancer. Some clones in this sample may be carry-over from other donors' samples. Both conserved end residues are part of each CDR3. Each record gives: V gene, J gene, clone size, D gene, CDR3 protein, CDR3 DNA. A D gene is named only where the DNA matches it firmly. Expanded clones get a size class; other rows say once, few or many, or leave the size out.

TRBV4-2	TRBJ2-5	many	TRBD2	CASSAPGGSGETQYF	TGTGCCAGCAGCGCCCCCGGGGGGAGCGGAGAGACCCAGTACTTC
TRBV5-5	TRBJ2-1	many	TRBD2	CASSSLPGTSTPNEQFF	TGTGCCAGCAGCTCCCTCCCCGGGACTAGCACCCCTAATGAGCAGTTCTTC
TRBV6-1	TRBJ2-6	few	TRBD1	CASRRRAGGVVAGANVLTF	TGTGCCAGCAGGCGCCGGGCAGGGGGCGTAGTGGCTGGGGCCAACGTCCTGACTTTC
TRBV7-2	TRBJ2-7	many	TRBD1	CASSFGQGPYEQYF	TGTGCCAGCAGCTTCGGACAGGGCCCCTACGAGCAGTACTTC
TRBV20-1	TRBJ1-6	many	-	CSARGQDNSPLHF	TGCAGTGCTAGAGGTCAGGATAATTCACCCCTCCACTTT
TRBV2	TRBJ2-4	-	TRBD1	CASSDRQGASNIQYF	TGTGCCAGCAGTGACCGACAGGGGGCATCTAACATTCAGTACTTC
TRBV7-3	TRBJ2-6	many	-	CASSLWVSGANVLTF	TGTGCCAGCAGCTTATGGGTCTCTGGGGCCAACGTCCTGACTTTC
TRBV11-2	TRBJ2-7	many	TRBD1	CASSFGDRGYEQYF	TGTGCCAGCAGCTTCGGCGACAGGGGCTACGAGCAGTACTTC
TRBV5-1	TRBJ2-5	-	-	CASSAVTSGTQYF	TGCGCCAGCAGCGCCGTTACGTCGGGGACCCAGTACTTC
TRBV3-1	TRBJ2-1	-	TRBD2	CASSPGGTSGGKSSYNEQFF	TGTGCCAGCAGCCCGGGAGGGACTAGCGGGGGCAAGAGCTCCTACAATGAGCAGTTCTTC
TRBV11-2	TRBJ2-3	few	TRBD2	CASSLDLPGRGPDTQYF	TGTGCCAGCAGCTTAGATCTACCCGGGAGGGGCCCAGATACGCAGTATTTT
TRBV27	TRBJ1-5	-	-	CASSSWGRGQPQHF	TGTGCCAGCAGTTCCTGGGGGCGGGGGCAGCCCCAGCATTTT
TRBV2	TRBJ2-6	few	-	CASGGTSGANVLTF	TGTGCCAGCGGAGGGACCTCTGGGGCCAACGTCCTGACTTTC
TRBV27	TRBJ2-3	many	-	CASSFFSTDTQYF	TGTGCCAGCAGTTTTTTTAGCACAGATACGCAGTATTTT
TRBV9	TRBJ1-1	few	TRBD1	CASSVGGTANTEAFF	TGTGCCAGCAGCGTAGGGGGGACAGCTAACACTGAAGCTTTCTTT
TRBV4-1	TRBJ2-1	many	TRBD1	CASSTGTGGWDEQFF	TGCGCCAGCAGCACAGGGACAGGGGGCTGGGATGAGCAGTTCTTC
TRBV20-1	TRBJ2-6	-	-	CSARGQTGAKVLTF	TGCAGTGCCCGAGGACAGACTGGGGCCAAAGTCCTGACTTTC
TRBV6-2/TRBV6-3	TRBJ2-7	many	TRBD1	CASSYPDRAYEQYF	TGTGCCAGCAGTTACCCGGACAGGGCATACGAGCAGTACTTC
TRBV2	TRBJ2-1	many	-	CASSKDSSYNEQFF	TGTGCCAGCAGTAAGGACAGCTCCTACAATGAGCAGTTCTTC
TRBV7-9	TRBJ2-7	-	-	CASSPDSGYDEQYF	TGTGCCAGCAGCCCGGACAGCGGGTATGACGAGCAGTACTTC
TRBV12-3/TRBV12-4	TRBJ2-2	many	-	CASSSYSTGELFF	TGTGCCAGCAGTTCCTACTCCACCGGGGAGCTGTTTTTT
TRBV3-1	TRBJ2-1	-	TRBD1	CASSQERRDRGAGEQFF	TGTGCCAGCAGCCAAGAGAGACGGGACAGGGGGGCGGGTGAGCAGTTCTTC
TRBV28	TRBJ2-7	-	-	CASGLAEDYEQYF	TGTGCCAGCGGTTTGGCGGAGGACTACGAGCAGTACTTC
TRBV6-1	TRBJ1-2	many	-	CASRKSPSYGYTF	TGTGCCAGCAGGAAGAGTCCTAGCTATGGCTACACCTTC
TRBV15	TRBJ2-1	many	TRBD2	CATSRDSRTSGRRGQFF	TGTGCCACCAGCAGAGATAGCCGGACTAGCGGGAGAAGGGGGCAGTTCTTC
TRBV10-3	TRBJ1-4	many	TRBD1	CASRDSQGEKLFF	TGTGCCAGCCGGGACAGCCAGGGGGAAAAACTGTTTTTT
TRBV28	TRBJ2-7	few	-	CASSLPGQANYEQYF	TGTGCCAGCAGTTTGCCGGGCCAGGCCAACTACGAGCAGTACTTC